This record covers a single T cell receptor (beta chain). A read error is likely, as this CDR3 ends without the conserved phenylalanine or tryptophan. These data belong to a study of spatial heterogeneity in lung cancer. Looking at the study overall: Available PBMC from follow-up, collected a median of roughly two years after resection, underwent sequencing.

Documented time point: blood at routine non-recurrence follow-up after resection. V was clipped by 1 base and J by 4 bases, with 13 bases between them. The length of the CDR3 is 15 residues. CDR1 SGHAT and CDR2 FQNNGV come from the germline V gene. A single record per CDR3 protein comes from TCRdb applying MiXCR to the 5' RACE reads. The sample has approximately 100,000 distinct CDR3 sequences, approximately 20% seen once; the top ten hold 21%. The sequences come from PBMCs, collected at follow-up. J is TRBJ2-5 and V is TRBV11-2; unclear D gene. This receptor was obtained from a male donor with early-stage non-small cell lung cancer. The CDR3 region is CASSLGPGIRETQYL. The CDR3 nucleotides are TGTGCCAGCAGCTTAGGCCCCGGAATTAGAGAGACCCAGTACCTC.